The 25 T cell receptor beta chains below were found in one sample sequenced in a study of blood T cell repertoires in COVID-19. Produced via immunoSEQ multiplex PCR; TCRdb's table is partial and in-frame only. The repertoire holds 300,000 to 350,000 clones, with nearly 90% as singletons. Source material: PBMCs or T cells enriched from blood (not recorded which). Source of these receptors: a woman aged 18-29 years with acute COVID-19.

The chain joins TRBV6-5 to TRBJ2-7; 9 bases align to TRBD1. J was trimmed by 2 bases and V by 5 bases; bases with no gene match: 4. Germline CDR1 MNHEY, CDR2 SVGAGI. The CDR3 contains 14 residues. CDR3 sequence reads: CASSRQGGPYEQYF. The CDR3 region has the DNA TGTGCCAGCAGTCGACAGGGGGGGCCCTACGAGCAGTACTTC.

This chain links TRBV5-1 with TRBJ2-7; 10 bases are shared with TRBD1. The CDR3 is 15 amino acids. Germline V gives CDR1 SGHRS, CDR2 YFSETQ. Trimming removed 0 bases from V and 6 bases from J; junction bases left unmatched: 6. The CDR3 sequence: CASSLVPGQGSEQYF. The DNA of the CDR3 is TGCGCCAGCAGCTTGGTCCCGGGACAGGGGAGCGAGCAGTACTTC.

This rearrangement joins TRBV28 to TRBJ1-5, with 8 bases matching TRBD1. The V gene's germline CDR1 is MDHEN and CDR2 SYDVKM. The V and J ends lost 5 bases and 2 bases, in that order; junction bases with no gene match: 8. The CDR3 extends over 16 amino acids. In DNA form, the CDR3 reads TGTGCCAGCAGTACACGACAGGGGATGGGCAATCAGCCCCAGCATTTT. Its translation: CASSTRQGMGNQPQHF. The full variable domain, its missing parts supplied by reference TRBV28 and TRBJ1-5, is DVKVTQSSRYLVKRTGEKVFLECVQDMDHENMFWYRQDPGLGLRLIYFSYDVKMKEKGDIPEGYSVSREKKERFSLILESASTNQTSMYLCASSTRQGMGNQPQHFGDGTRLSIL.

The rearrangement joins TRBV4-1 to TRBJ2-5; 12 bases line up with TRBD2. This CDR3 has 20 amino acids. Germline lookup yields CDR1 MGHRA and CDR2 YSYEKL. With V trimmed by 0 bases and J by 5 bases, 16 bases remained unmatched. Written as DNA, the CDR3 is TGCGCCAGCAGCCAAGATGGTACAGGGGGACTAGCGGGCGTCGGGGAGACCCAGTACTTC. Protein sequence: CASSQDGTGGLAGVGETQYF.

The chain uses TRBV13 and TRBJ1-1; no definite D call. CDR1 and CDR2 from the germline V gene are PRHDT and FYEKMQ (reference sequence). This CDR3 contains 13 residues. Between the trimmed V and J ends, which lost 4 bases and 3 bases, there was a span of 9 bases. CDR3 sequence (DNA): TGTGCCAGCAGCTCGGTCGAGGACACTGAAGCTTTCTTT. Protein sequence: CASSSVEDTEAFF.

On this clone itself: At one end the junction does not follow the germline gene, possibly because of a read error. The genes are TRBV5-1 and TRBJ2-1; 8 bases line up with TRBD1. Germline V gives CDR1 SGHRS, CDR2 YFSETQ. CDR3 length: 13 residues. The CDR3 bases are TGCGCCGGCAGTCAATCAGGACAGGGTATTCTGTTCTTC. It codes for CAGSQSGQGILFF.

The sample holds one count of this clone. V is TRBV11-1 and J is TRBJ1-2; 10 bases line up with TRBD1. The CDR3 covers 16 residues. Germline V gene lookup returns CDR1 SGHAT and CDR2 FQDESV (reference sequence). V was clipped by 4 bases and J by 1 base; unmatched bases: 6. Here the CDR3 reads CASSSGTGAYNYGYTF. CDR3 nucleotide sequence: TGTGCCAGCAGCTCCGGGACAGGGGCATATAACTATGGCTACACCTTC.

The CDR3: CASSPKGAEGGDTQYF. Written as DNA, the CDR3 is TGTGCCAGCAGCCCTAAGGGGGCGGAGGGGGGAGATACGCAGTATTTT. This chain uses TRBV5-4 with TRBJ2-3; D might be TRBD1 (7 bases). The CDR3 is made up of 16 amino acids. Germline lookup yields CDR1 SGHNT and CDR2 YYREEE (reference sequence). Trimming cost V 4 bases and J 5 bases, with 20 bases left between them.

The chain is built from TRBV12-5 and TRBJ1-1; D not resolved. V dropped 6 bases and J dropped 0 bases, with 11 bases sitting between them. Germline CDR1 and CDR2: LGHNT and FRNRAP. This CDR3 spans 14 amino acids. CDR3 protein: CASGPVRLNTEAFF. DNA of the CDR3: TGTGCTAGTGGCCCCGTCCGGTTGAACACTGAAGCTTTCTTT.

This clone was recorded once. This chain connects TRBV28 to TRBJ1-1; 9 bases fit TRBD1. The CDR3 is 15 amino acids. Germline-derived CDR1 and CDR2 are MDHEN and SYDVKM. V dropped 5 bases and J dropped 1; count of bases not matched to a gene: 5. Written as DNA, the CDR3 is TGTGCCAGCAGTCCGGGACAGGGACCGAACACTGAAGCTTTCTTT. It codes for CASSPGQGPNTEAFF.

This clone has just one count. The V and J genes are TRBV7-9 and TRBJ1-4, with D possibly being TRBD1 (5 bases). There are 14 residues in the CDR3. The germline V and J ends were trimmed by 4 bases and 7 bases, with 13 bases remaining between them. Germline lookup yields CDR1 SEHNR and CDR2 FQNEAQ (reference sequence). The CDR3 DNA is TGTGCCAGCAGCTCCCAGGGCCTCAGTGAAAAACTGTTTTTT. Its translation is CASSSQGLSEKLFF.

V and J are TRBV28 and TRBJ1-4; possibly TRBD1 for D (6 bases). This CDR3 has 14 residues. V lost 7 bases, J lost 7 bases, and 16 bases lay in between. Germline V gene data show CDR1 as MDHEN and CDR2 as SYDVKM. The CDR3, as DNA: TGTGCCAGCATTATAGGGGGTGGAGGTGAAAAACTGTTTTTT. Its protein product is CASIIGGGGEKLFF.

V and J are TRBV10-2 and TRBJ1-2, with unresolved D. Per the germline V gene, CDR1 is WSHSY and CDR2 is SAAADI. This CDR3 contains 16 residues. The V and J ends lost 3 bases and 0 bases respectively, with 14 bases between them. The DNA for the CDR3 is TGCGCCAGCAGTGACCCCACTCCTGAGCCTAACTATGGCTACACCTTC. It yields the protein CASSDPTPEPNYGYTF.

The chain links TRBV3-1 (or the pseudogene TRBV3-2) to TRBJ2-2; 10 bases agree with TRBD2. The CDR3 extends over 15 amino acids. V shed 4 bases and J 3 bases; nucleotides not matched to a gene: 2. Germline V CDR1 and CDR2: LGHDT, YNNKEL (reference sequence). The CDR3 DNA is TGTGCCAGCAGCCTACTAGCGGGATACACCGGGGAGCTGTTTTTT. Its protein product is CASSLLAGYTGELFF.

This clone is a singleton in its sample. The rearrangement uses TRBV27 and TRBJ1-6, with D possibly matching TRBD1 (5 bases). CDR3 length: 16 residues. Germline assignment: CDR1 MNHEY and CDR2 SMNVEV (reference sequence). The V end lost 5 bases, the J end lost 5 bases, and 16 bases lay between the germline ends. The CDR3 here is CASSPSFDRDNSPLHF. The CDR3 nucleotides read TGTGCCAGCAGTCCTTCCTTCGACAGAGATAATTCACCCCTCCACTTT.

This rearrangement joins TRBV11-2 to TRBJ2-1, with TRBD2 matching over 10 bases. This CDR3 comprises 17 residues. V lost 0 bases to trimming and J lost 7 bases; unmatched junction nucleotides: 9. Germline V lookup: CDR1 SGHAT, CDR2 FQNNGV. CDR3 region: CASSLDPSGRARNEQFF. CDR3 coding DNA: TGTGCCAGCAGCTTAGATCCTAGCGGGAGAGCACGGAATGAGCAGTTCTTC. Drawing the rest from reference TRBV11-2 and TRBJ2-1, the complete variable domain is EAGVAQSPRYKIIEKRQSVAFWCNPISGHATLYWYQQILGQGPKLLIQFQNNGVVDDSQLPKDRFSAERLKGVDSTLKIQPAKLEDSAVYLCASSLDPSGRARNEQFFGPGTRLTVL.

The chain uses TRBV4-1 and TRBJ1-2; D remains unclear. V lost 0 bases, J lost 5 bases, and 7 bases lay in between. The germline gives CDR1 MGHRA, CDR2 YSYEKL. There are 13 residues in the CDR3. The CDR3 sequence: CASSQEDEYGYTF. CDR3 nucleotides: TGCGCCAGCAGCCAAGAAGATGAGTATGGCTACACCTTC.

The chain links TRBV30 to TRBJ2-7; D possibly corresponds to TRBD1 (5 bases). The CDR3 is 13 residues long. Trimming stripped 3 bases from V and 3 bases from J, with 12 bases between. Germline-derived CDR1 and CDR2 are GTSNPN and SVGIG (reference sequence). The CDR3 coding sequence is TGTGCCTGGAGCCGACAGCAATTCTACGAGCAGTACTTC. This codes for CAWSRQQFYEQYF.

This sequence joins TRBV19 and TRBJ2-2, with a possible D match to TRBD1 (6 bases). Germline CDR1 reads LNHDA; CDR2 reads SQIVND (reference sequence). V was clipped by 4 bases and J by 4 bases, with 16 bases between them. The length of the CDR3 is 16 residues. The CDR3 here is CASSTGQPSATGELFF. CDR3 in DNA: TGTGCCAGTAGTACCGGACAGCCGTCGGCCACCGGGGAGCTGTTTTTT.

The V and J genes are TRBV24-1 and TRBJ2-2, with TRBD2 matching over 11 bases. V shed 3 bases, J shed 1 base, and the junction held 0 bases outside the gene matches. Germline V gives CDR1 KGHDR, CDR2 SFDVKD. CDR3 size: 16 residues. CDR3 DNA: TGTGCCACCAGTGATGGGACTAGCGGGAACACCGGGGAGCTGTTTTTT. It specifies CATSDGTSGNTGELFF.

The V call is TRBV19, the J call TRBJ2-5; TRBD2 aligns across 13 bases. Germline CDR1 is LNHDA and CDR2 is SQIVND (reference sequence). The CDR3 is 16 residues long. J lost 4 bases, V lost 5 bases, and 7 bases had no gene match. In DNA, the CDR3 is TGTGCCAGTAGTGGGGGACTAGCGGGAAGGGGAGAGACCCAGTACTTC. Protein sequence: CASSGGLAGRGETQYF.

V and J are TRBV6-5 and TRBJ1-1; 7 bases agree with TRBD1. V shed 7 bases and J 4 bases; nucleotides not matched to a gene: 6. CDR1 is MNHEY and CDR2 is SVGAGI in the germline V gene. The CDR3 contains 13 residues. CDR3 in amino acids: CASTRTGTTEAFF. The CDR3 DNA reads as TGTGCCAGCACTCGGACAGGAACCACTGAAGCTTTCTTT.

This clone was counted between two and nine times. The chain combines TRBV6-5 with TRBJ1-1; tentatively, D is TRBD1 (5 bases). V was shortened by 6 bases and J by 5 bases, with 16 bases between the two germline ends. The CDR3 loop spans 14 amino acids. From germline, CDR1 is MNHEY and CDR2 SVGAGI. CDR3: CASSGTGGNTEAFF. The CDR3 DNA reads as TGTGCCAGCAGCGGGACGGGGGGGAATACTGAAGCTTTCTTT.

Comment on this clone: One end of the junction is discordant with germline, which a read error may explain. The J gene is TRBJ2-1, the V gene TRBV7-2; tentatively, D is TRBD2 (5 bases). The CDR3 sequence is 15 residues long. Looked up from germline, CDR1 is SGHTA and CDR2 is FQGNSA. The CDR3 reads CASSLVEGAYNEQFF. In nucleotides, the CDR3 is TGTGCCAGTAGCTTAGTTGAGGGCGCCTACAATGAGCAGTTCTTC.

This chain links TRBV27 with TRBJ2-3; the match to TRBD2 covers 8 bases. Germline lookup yields CDR1 MNHEY and CDR2 SMNVEV (reference sequence). CDR3 length equals 18 residues. Trimming cost V 3 bases and J 1 base; bases outside gene matches: 12. DNA of the CDR3: TGTGCCAGCAGTTTTTTCAGCGGGAGAGGGGGTGGCACAGATACGCAGTATTTT. Its translation is CASSFFSGRGGGTDTQYF.